This T cell receptor (beta chain) came from a study of neurological immune-mediated disorders. In this sample, this clonotype turned up many times. With 10-nucleotide random UMIs, 5'RACE was used to make the cDNA. Over 200 million TCR-beta sequences (from 15-18 subjects) were yielded by each sequencing run. MiXCR, run by TCRdb on the 5' RACE reads, gives a single entry per CDR3 protein. The sample carries 95,000 to 110,000 distinct CDR3 sequences, under 14% recorded once. This CDR3 has 12 amino acids. V lost 2 bases to trimming and J lost 3 bases, with 4 bases between them. From germline, CDR1 is MNHEY and CDR2 SVGAGI. Time point noted: longitudinal time-point 3.

Source material: PBMCs. The TCR was taken from a female donor with HTLV-1-associated myelopathy (HAM/TSP). The gene calls are TRBV6-5 and TRBJ1-1; D unresolved. CDR3: CASSYGDTEAFF. The DNA of the CDR3 is TGTGCCAGCAGTTACGGAGACACTGAAGCTTTCTTT.